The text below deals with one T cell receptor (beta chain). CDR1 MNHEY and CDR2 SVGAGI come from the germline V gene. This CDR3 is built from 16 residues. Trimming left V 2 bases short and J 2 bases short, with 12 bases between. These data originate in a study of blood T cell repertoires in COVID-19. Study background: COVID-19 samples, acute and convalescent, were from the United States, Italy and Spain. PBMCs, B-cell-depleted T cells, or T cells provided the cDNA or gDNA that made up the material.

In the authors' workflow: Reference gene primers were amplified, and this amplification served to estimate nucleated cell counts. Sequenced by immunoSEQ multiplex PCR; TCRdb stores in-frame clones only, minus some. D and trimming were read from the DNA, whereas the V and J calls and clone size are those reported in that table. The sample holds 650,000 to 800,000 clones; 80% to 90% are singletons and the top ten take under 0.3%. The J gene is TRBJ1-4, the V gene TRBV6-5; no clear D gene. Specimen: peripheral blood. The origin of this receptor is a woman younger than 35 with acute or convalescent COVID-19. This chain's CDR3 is CASSYRSGGTNEKLFF. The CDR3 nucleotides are TGTGCCAGCAGTTACCGCAGTGGAGGCACTAATGAAAAACTGTTTTTT.